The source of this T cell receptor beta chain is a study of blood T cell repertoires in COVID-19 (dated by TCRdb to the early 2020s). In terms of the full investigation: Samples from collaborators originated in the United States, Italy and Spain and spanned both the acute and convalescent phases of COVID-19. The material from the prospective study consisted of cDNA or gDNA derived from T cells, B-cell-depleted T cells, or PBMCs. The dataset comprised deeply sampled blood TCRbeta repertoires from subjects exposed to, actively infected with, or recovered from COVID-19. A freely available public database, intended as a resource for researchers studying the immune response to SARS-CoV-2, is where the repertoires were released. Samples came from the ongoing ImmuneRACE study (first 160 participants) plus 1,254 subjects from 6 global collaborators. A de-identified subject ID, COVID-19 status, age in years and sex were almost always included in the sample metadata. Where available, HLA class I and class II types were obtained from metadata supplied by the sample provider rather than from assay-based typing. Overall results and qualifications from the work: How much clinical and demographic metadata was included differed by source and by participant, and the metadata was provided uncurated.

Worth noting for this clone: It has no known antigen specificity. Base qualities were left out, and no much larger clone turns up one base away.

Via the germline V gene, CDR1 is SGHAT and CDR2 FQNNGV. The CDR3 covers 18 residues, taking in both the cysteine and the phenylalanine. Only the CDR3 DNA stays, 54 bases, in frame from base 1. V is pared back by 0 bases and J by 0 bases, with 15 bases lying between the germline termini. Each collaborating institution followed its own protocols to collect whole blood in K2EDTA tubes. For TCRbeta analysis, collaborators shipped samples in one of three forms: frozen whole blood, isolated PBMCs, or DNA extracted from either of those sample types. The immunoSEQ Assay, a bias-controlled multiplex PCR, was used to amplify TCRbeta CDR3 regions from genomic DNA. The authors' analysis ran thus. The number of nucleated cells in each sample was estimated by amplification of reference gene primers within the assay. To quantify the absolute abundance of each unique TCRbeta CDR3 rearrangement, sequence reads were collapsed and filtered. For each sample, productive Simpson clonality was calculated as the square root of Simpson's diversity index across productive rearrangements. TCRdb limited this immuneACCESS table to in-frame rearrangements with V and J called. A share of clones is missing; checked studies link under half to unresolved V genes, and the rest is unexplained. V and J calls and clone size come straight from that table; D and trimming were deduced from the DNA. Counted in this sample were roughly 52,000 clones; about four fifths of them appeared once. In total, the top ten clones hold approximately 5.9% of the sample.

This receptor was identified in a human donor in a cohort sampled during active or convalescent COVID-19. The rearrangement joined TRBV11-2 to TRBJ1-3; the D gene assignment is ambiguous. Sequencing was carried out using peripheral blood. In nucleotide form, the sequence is TGTGCCAGCAGCTTAGATCAAGTTGGCGGAAGCTCTGGAAACACCATATATTTT. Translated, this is CASSLDQVGGSSGNTIYF. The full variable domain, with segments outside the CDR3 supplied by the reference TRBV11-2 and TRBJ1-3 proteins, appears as EAGVAQSPRYKIIEKRQSVAFWCNPISGHATLYWYQQILGQGPKLLIQFQNNGVVDDSQLPKDRFSAERLKGVDSTLKIQPAKLEDSAVYLCASSLDQVGGSSGNTIYFGEGSWLTVV.